A selection of T cell receptor beta chains follows, all from one sample in a study of T cell responses to AZD1222 COVID-19 vaccine. Using immunoSEQ multiplex PCR, the repertoire was profiled, and TCRdb retains in-frame clones only, with some absent. The profile covers about 150,000 clones, with approximately 85% appearing a single time and about 8% taken by the ten largest. Here the sequenced sample was peripheral blood, taken on day 0 of AZD1222 vaccination. These receptors were taken from an adult in good health. Both conserved end residues are part of each CDR3. D genes are given only for firm matches. Not all rows give a size; the values are once, few, many and, for expanded clones, a class.

D: -; length: 14; J: TRBJ1-1; size: few; V: TRBV5-5; CDR3: CASREDSEGSEAFF; DNA: TGTGCCAGCAGGGAGGACTCCGAAGGGAGTGAAGCTTTCTTT
D: -; length: 17; J: TRBJ2-5; size: -; V: TRBV21-1; CDR3: CASSKKEGRVLQETQYF; DNA: TGTGCCAGCAGCAAAAAAGAGGGACGGGTATTACAAGAGACCCAGTACTTC
D: -; length: 17; J: TRBJ2-7; size: once; V: TRBV15; CDR3: CATSREDGTEGGYEQYF; DNA: TGTGCCACCAGCAGAGAGGACGGCACCGAGGGTGGCTACGAGCAGTACTTC
D: TRBD2; length: 16; J: TRBJ2-7; size: -; V: TRBV18; CDR3: CASSPGLAGGTYEQYF; DNA: TGTGCCAGCTCACCGGGACTAGCGGGAGGGACCTACGAGCAGTACTTC
D: -; length: 17; J: TRBJ1-6; size: -; V: TRBV10-2; CDR3: CASSGQDLQGFNSPLHF; DNA: TGCGCCAGCAGCGGGCAGGATTTACAGGGATTCAATTCACCCCTCCACTTT
D: -; length: 14; J: TRBJ1-1; size: few; V: TRBV18; CDR3: CASSQTAGRTEAFF; DNA: TGTGCCAGCTCCCAGACAGCGGGAAGGACTGAAGCTTTCTTT
D: -; length: 14; J: TRBJ2-3; size: -; V: TRBV27; CDR3: CASSLGTATDTQYF; DNA: TGTGCCAGCAGTTTAGGGACCGCTACAGATACGCAGTATTTT
D: TRBD1; length: 16; J: TRBJ2-7; size: -; V: TRBV27; CDR3: CASSLLGTGNSYEQYF; DNA: TGTGCCAGCAGCCTCCTAGGGACAGGGAACTCCTACGAGCAGTACTTC
D: TRBD1; length: 14; J: TRBJ1-6; size: once; V: TRBV5-1; CDR3: CASSRQGGDSPLHF; DNA: TGCGCCAGCAGCCGACAGGGAGGGGATTCACCCCTCCACTTT
D: -; length: 13; J: TRBJ1-1; size: -; V: TRBV19; CDR3: CASNEDGNTEAFF; DNA: TGTGCCAGTAACGAGGACGGCAACACTGAAGCTTTCTTT
D: -; length: 14; J: TRBJ2-7; size: -; V: TRBV9; CDR3: CASSVEDGSYEQYF; DNA: TGTGCCAGCAGCGTAGAGGACGGTTCCTACGAGCAGTACTTC
D: TRBD1; length: 14; J: TRBJ1-5; size: -; V: TRBV27; CDR3: CASSLRGPLNPQHF; DNA: TGTGCCAGCAGCCTCAGGGGGCCCCTTAACCCCCAGCATTTT
D: -; length: 14; J: TRBJ1-2; size: once; V: TRBV7-9; CDR3: CASSLARPNYGYTF; DNA: TGTGCCAGCAGCTTAGCGCGGCCGAACTATGGCTACACCTTC
D: -; length: 15; J: TRBJ2-3; size: -; V: TRBV5-6; CDR3: CASSPGGTRTSGQYF; DNA: TGTGCCAGCAGCCCGGGTGGGACTCGCACAAGTGGGCAGTATTTT
D: TRBD1; length: 15; J: TRBJ2-7; size: -; V: TRBV19; CDR3: CASSTSTGSGNEQYF; DNA: TGTGCCAGTAGTACGTCGACAGGGTCCGGCAACGAGCAGTACTTC
D: TRBD1; length: 16; J: TRBJ2-2; size: -; V: TRBV5-1; CDR3: CASRLTGTVNTGELFF; DNA: TGCGCCAGCAGGTTAACCGGGACAGTGAACACCGGGGAGCTGTTTTTT
D: -; length: 12; J: TRBJ2-1; size: -; V: TRBV12-3/TRBV12-4; CDR3: CASSRGSGEQFF; DNA: TGTGCCAGCAGTCGGGGGTCGGGGGAGCAGTTCTTC
D: -; length: 12; J: TRBJ1-1; size: -; V: TRBV6-5; CDR3: CASSSPGTEAFF; DNA: TGTGCCAGCAGTTCACCGGGTACTGAAGCTTTCTTT
D: -; length: 14; J: TRBJ1-6; size: once; V: TRBV6-5; CDR3: CASSWDGLNSPLHF; DNA: TGTGCCAGCAGTTGGGACGGACTGAATTCACCCCTCCACTTT
D: -; length: 12; J: TRBJ2-3; size: -; V: TRBV24-1; CDR3: CATESEGDTQYF; DNA: TGTGCCACCGAATCAGAAGGAGATACGCAGTATTTT
D: -; length: 14; J: TRBJ1-1; size: once; V: TRBV5-1; CDR3: CASSSSGMNTEAFF; DNA: TGCGCCAGCAGCTCCTCAGGGATGAACACTGAAGCTTTCTTT
D: -; length: 12; J: TRBJ1-2; size: -; V: TRBV29-1; CDR3: CSVGQLVSGYTF; DNA: TGCAGCGTTGGACAGTTAGTTTCTGGCTACACCTTC
D: -; length: 13; J: TRBJ1-2; size: -; V: TRBV29-1; CDR3: CSVGAGDRYGYTF; DNA: TGCAGCGTTGGTGCAGGGGATAGGTATGGCTACACCTTC
D: TRBD1; length: 14; J: TRBJ2-3; size: once; V: TRBV19; CDR3: CASSSQGGTDTQYF; DNA: TGTGCCAGTAGTAGCCAGGGGGGCACAGATACGCAGTATTTT
D: -; length: 15; J: TRBJ1-3; size: -; V: TRBV30; CDR3: CAWSVAGGSGNTIYF; DNA: TGTGCCTGGAGTGTTGCGGGGGGATCTGGAAACACCATATATTTT
D: -; length: 14; J: TRBJ2-5; size: -; V: TRBV7-6; CDR3: CASSLGNLGETQYF; DNA: TGTGCCAGCAGCTTAGGGAATCTAGGGGAGACCCAGTACTTC
D: TRBD1; length: 13; J: TRBJ1-4; size: -; V: TRBV3-1/TRBV3-2; CDR3: CATKTGGDEKLFF; DNA: TGTGCCACTAAAACAGGGGGGGATGAAAAACTGTTTTTT
D: TRBD2; length: 15; J: TRBJ2-6; size: -; V: TRBV29-1; CDR3: CSVGGGVSGANVLTF; DNA: TGCAGCGTTGGCGGGGGGGTCTCTGGGGCCAACGTCCTGACTTTC
D: -; length: 12; J: TRBJ2-1; size: -; V: TRBV19; CDR3: CASSGGFNEQFF; DNA: TGTGCCAGTAGTGGGGGGTTTAATGAGCAGTTCTTC
D: -; length: 13; J: TRBJ1-6; size: -; V: TRBV30; CDR3: CAWNRPGSSPLHF; DNA: TGTGCCTGGAACCGTCCGGGGAGTTCACCCCTCCACTTT
D: -; length: 14; J: TRBJ1-2; size: -; V: TRBV5-6; CDR3: CASSPATANYGYTF; DNA: TGTGCCAGCAGCCCAGCGACAGCTAACTATGGCTACACCTTC
D: TRBD1; length: 15; J: TRBJ1-2; size: -; V: TRBV29-1; CDR3: CSVEAWDRGRKGYTF; DNA: TGCAGCGTTGAAGCCTGGGACAGGGGGCGAAAAGGCTACACCTTC
D: -; length: 15; J: TRBJ2-4; size: -; V: TRBV18; CDR3: CASSPSLRAQNIQYF; DNA: TGTGCCAGCTCACCCTCCCTGAGGGCTCAAAACATTCAGTACTTC
D: -; length: 11; J: TRBJ1-4; size: -; V: TRBV6-5; CDR3: CASIHNEKLFF; DNA: TGTGCCAGCATCCACAATGAAAAACTGTTTTTT
D: -; length: 12; J: TRBJ1-3; size: -; V: TRBV30; CDR3: CAWSLSGNTIYF; DNA: TGTGCCTGGAGCCTCTCTGGAAACACCATATATTTT
D: TRBD2; length: 16; J: TRBJ2-1; size: -; V: TRBV4-1; CDR3: CASSQRGVAGYNEQFF; DNA: TGCGCCAGCAGCCAACGGGGAGTAGCGGGCTACAATGAGCAGTTCTTC
D: TRBD1; length: 15; J: TRBJ2-7; size: -; V: TRBV6-5; CDR3: CASSYSDDRAYEQYF; DNA: TGTGCCAGCAGTTACTCGGATGACAGGGCCTACGAGCAGTACTTC